The 20 T cell receptor beta chains below were found in one sample sequenced in a study of T cell clonality in common variable immunodeficiency. Assay: immunoSEQ multiplex PCR; the TCRdb copy retains only in-frame clones and omits some. Singletons are absent from the sample, which has approximately 12,000 clones. For these TCRs, the target antigens are not known. Whole-study findings and limits: Common variable immunodeficiency TCR beta sequences reportedly had fewer deletions and N-nucleotide insertions.

What was sequenced was peripheral blood mononuclear cells. The receptors stem from a human donor with common variable immunodeficiency.

With regard to this clone: The CDR3 goes on 3 residues after the read ends, and that part is filled in from the germline J gene. The chain has TRBV5-1 and TRBJ1-2; D might be TRBD1 (5 bases). The CDR3 contains 14 residues. V was shortened by 0 bases and J by 4 bases, with 10 bases between the two germline ends. From germline, CDR1 is SGHRS and CDR2 YFSETQ. The CDR3 DNA, read in part, is TGCGCCAGCAGCTTGGGACAGTCTGTCTATGGC. Protein sequence: CASSLGQSVYG. The CDR3 reads in full as CASSLGQSVYGYTF.

This clone was found a few times. The read falls 3 residues short of the CDR3 end, and the missing part is taken from the germline J gene. The gene calls are TRBV6-2 or TRBV6-3 and TRBJ2-1, with TRBD2 matching over 9 bases. The CDR3 covers 13 residues. Germline V CDR1 and CDR2: MNHEY, SVGEGT. Trimming at V came to 6 bases and at J to 5 bases, leaving 2 bases not matched to a gene. The CDR3 spells CASRLAGHNEQFF. Partial CDR3 DNA: TGTGCCAGCAGACTAGCGGGTCACAATGAG.

Only a few counts were recorded for this clone. The CDR3 goes on 3 residues after the read ends, and that part is filled in from the germline J gene. The chain couples TRBV6-2 or TRBV6-3 to TRBJ1-5; 8 bases are shared with TRBD1. The CDR3 runs 14 residues. CDR1 is MNHEY, CDR2 SVGEGT, per germline. V dropped 6 bases and J dropped 2; count of bases not matched to a gene: 3. The CDR3 sequence is CASSPQGGNQPQHF. The CDR3 bases that were read are TGTGCCAGCAGCCCACAGGGGGGCAATCAGCCC.

This clone was counted only a few times. The read terminates 3 residues before the CDR3 end, so the remaining end is supplied by the germline J gene. The V call is TRBV30, the J call TRBJ2-3, with D tentatively TRBD2 (6 bases). The CDR3 runs to 14 residues. CDR1 GTSNPN and CDR2 SVGIG come from the germline V gene (reference sequence). The V end was cut by 5 bases, the J end by 2 bases, with 14 bases between. The sequenced part of the CDR3 DNA is TGTGCCTGGGTGGGGGGTCGGAACACAGATACG. This codes for CAWVGGRNTDT. The whole CDR3 reads CAWVGGRNTDTQYF.

In this sample, this clone is medium-sized. The read falls 3 residues short of the CDR3 end, and the missing part is taken from the germline J gene. The chain has TRBV12-3 or TRBV12-4 and TRBJ1-2; D is unclear. CDR3 length equals 11 residues. V was clipped by 3 bases and J by 7 bases, with 6 bases between them. The CDR3 bases that were read are TGTGCCAGCAGTTTCCGGGGTGGC. Residues: CASSFRGG. The whole CDR3 sequence is CASSFRGGYTF.

By sample fraction, this clone is medium-sized. The DNA read from the CDR3 is TGTGCCAGCTCACCGAGGGTCGACACAGATACG. It is translated as CASSPRVDTDT. The complete CDR3 sequence is CASSPRVDTDTQYF. The chain combines TRBV18 with TRBJ2-3; D is perhaps TRBD2 (5 bases). Read coverage stops 3 residues before the CDR3 terminus; the germline J gene supplies the remainder. The CDR3 runs 14 residues. V lost 3 bases and J 2 bases, leaving 9 bases between the germline ends. Looked up from germline, CDR1 is KGHSH and CDR2 is LQKENI.

This clone was counted between two and nine times. The chain's CDR3 is CSASPTGTGLGYTF. Partial CDR3 DNA: TGCAGTGCTTCCCCAACCGGGACAGGGTTGGGC. The rearrangement joins TRBV20-1 to TRBJ1-2; 9 positions agree with TRBD1. The CDR3 end lies 3 residues beyond the end of the read and is filled in from the germline J gene. The germline V gene has CDR1 DFQATT and CDR2 SNEGSKA (reference sequence). The CDR3 extends over 14 amino acids.

This clone was seen more than once but under ten times. The read terminates 3 residues ahead of where the CDR3 ends, so the germline J gene completes it. This chain uses TRBV7-7 with TRBJ2-1; 7 bases match TRBD2. CDR1 and CDR2 (germline): SSHAT, FNYEAQ (reference sequence). CDR3 size: 14 residues. The J segment lost 4 bases and the V segment lost 5 bases, leaving 5 bases of the junction unmatched. CDR3 DNA, as far as it was read: TGTGCCAGCAGCACCAGGGAGGGGTACAATGAG. It yields the protein CASSTREGYNE. The complete CDR3 sequence is CASSTREGYNEQFF. Full variable domain (outside the CDR3, taken from reference TRBV7-7 and TRBJ2-1): GAGVSQSPRYKVTKRGQDVTLRCDPISSHATLYWYQQALGQGPEFLTYFNYEAQPDKSGLPSDRFSAERPEGSISTLTIQRTEQRDSAMYRCASSTREGYNEQFFGPGTRLTVL.

Only a few counts were recorded for this clone. Read data end 3 residues before the CDR3 end; the end is taken from the germline J gene. This chain joins TRBV18 and TRBJ2-5; TRBD2 matches at 7 bases. The trim removed 5 bases at V and 5 bases at J, leaving 11 bases unmatched. The CDR3 loop spans 15 amino acids. Per germline, CDR1 KGHSH and CDR2 LQKENI. Incomplete CDR3 DNA: TGTGCCAGCTCATCCACCCGACTAGCTCGGGAGACC. It specifies CASSSTRLARET. The whole CDR3 sequence reads CASSSTRLARETQYF.

The table lists this clone with a few counts. The CDR3 extends 3 residues past the end of the read, so its final part is completed from the germline J gene. The chain has TRBV7-9 and TRBJ1-1, with a possible D match to TRBD1 (5 bases). CDR3 length equals 11 residues. CDR1 and CDR2 from the germline V gene are SEHNR and FQNEAQ (reference sequence). CDR3 bases read: TGTGCCAGCAGCTTAGGGGGGGGA. Amino acids: CASSLGGG. The CDR3 in full is CASSLGGGAFF.

Comment on this clone: The read falls 3 residues short of the CDR3 end, and the missing part is taken from the germline J gene. This chain links TRBV7-2 with TRBJ1-6, with 9 bases that match TRBD1. The CDR3 spans 14 residues. Germline CDR1 SGHTA, CDR2 FQGNSA. Trimming removed 6 bases from V and 10 bases from J; junction bases left unmatched: 7. CDR3 loop: CASRRDRASSPLHF. The sequenced part of the CDR3 DNA is TGTGCCAGCAGACGGGACAGGGCATCCTCACCC.

In the case of this clone: Coverage ceases 3 residues before the CDR3 finishes, and the germline J gene fills in the end. The chain couples TRBV7-6 to TRBJ2-1; TRBD1 matches 8 bases. The germline V gene encodes CDR1 SGHVS and CDR2 FNYEAQ. V lost 5 bases to trimming and J lost 0 bases; unmatched junction nucleotides: 12. This CDR3 comprises 18 residues. The sequenced CDR3 bases are TGTGCCAGCAGCAAGGTACCCCCGGACAGGGTCTCCTACAATGAG. Its translation is CASSKVPPDRVSYNE. The full-length CDR3 reads as CASSKVPPDRVSYNEQFF. Filled out from reference TRBV7-6 and TRBJ2-1, the complete variable domain reads GAGVSQSPRYKVTKRGQDVALRCDPISGHVSLYWYRQALGQGPEFLTYFNYEAQQDKSGLPNDRFSAERPEGSISTLTIQRTEQRDSAMYRCASSKVPPDRVSYNEQFFGPGTRLTVL.

This clone came up many times. The read gets to within 3 residues of the CDR3 end, and the germline J gene fills in the rest. The genes are TRBV19 and TRBJ2-6, with 9 bases identical to TRBD1. CDR1 LNHDA and CDR2 SQIVND come from the germline V gene (reference sequence). The CDR3 runs 19 residues. V trimming: 5 bases; J trimming: 5 bases; junction bases outside the gene matches: 16. The sequenced CDR3 bases are TGTGCCAGTAGTCTCCGGGGGACAGGGCTTCCCTTAAGGGCCAACGTC. Translation gives CASSLRGTGLPLRANV. The entire CDR3 sequence reads CASSLRGTGLPLRANVLTF.

As for this clone: The read ends 3 residues early relative to the CDR3; the germline J gene fills the gap. The chain recombines TRBV18 with TRBJ2-5; the D is unclear. The CDR3 is 15 amino acids. Germline V gives CDR1 KGHSH, CDR2 LQKENI. The V end was cut by 4 bases, the J end by 5 bases, with 17 bases between. This CDR3 is CASSQPGPSRETQYF. The part of the CDR3 DNA that was read is TGTGCCAGCTCACAACCGGGCCCCTCTCGGGAGACC.

This clone appeared a few times. The read falls 3 residues short of the CDR3 end, and the missing part is taken from the germline J gene. V is TRBV30 and J is TRBJ1-2; possible D gene TRBD1, 5 bases. Looked up from germline, CDR1 is GTSNPN and CDR2 is SVGIG (reference sequence). The CDR3 contains 15 residues. V was trimmed by 3 bases and J by 0 bases, leaving 14 bases between them. CDR3 sequence: CAWSVRDSSNYGYTF. The sequenced CDR3 bases are TGTGCCTGGAGCGTCAGGGACTCGTCTAACTATGGC.

This clone was detected a few times. CDR3 bases read: TGTGCCAGCTCACCAGGCAGAGAGTACAATGAG. Protein: CASSPGREYNE. The complete CDR3 reads CASSPGREYNEQFF. The J gene is TRBJ2-1, the V gene TRBV18, with no clear D. The read is 3 residues too short to cover the CDR3 end, so that end is filled in from the germline J gene. Germline lookup yields CDR1 KGHSH and CDR2 LQKENI. The CDR3 has 14 residues. Trimming cost V 2 bases and J 4 bases, with 9 bases left between them.

Concerning this clone: The CDR3 end falls 3 residues outside the read, so it is completed with the germline J gene. The rearrangement joins TRBV7-8 to TRBJ1-5, with 7 bases fitting TRBD1. In germline, CDR1 is SGHVS, CDR2 FQNEAQ. The CDR3 is made up of 17 amino acids. V lost 5 bases, J lost 2 bases, and 12 bases stayed unmatched. The CDR3: CASSPRQGTDGNQPQHF. Partial CDR3 DNA: TGTGCCAGCAGCCCAAGACAGGGTACAGATGGCAATCAGCCC.

This clone turned up a few times. The sequence runs out 3 residues before the end of the CDR3; the remainder is reconstructed from the germline J gene. The chain has TRBV7-9 and TRBJ1-2; D remains unclear. The CDR3 length is 14 residues. The V end was cut by 3 bases, the J end by 6 bases, with 14 bases between. Germline CDR1 is SEHNR and CDR2 is FQNEAQ (reference sequence). CDR3 DNA, as far as it was read: TGTGCCAGCAGCTTGATACACGGACTGGATGGC. Amino acids: CASSLIHGLDG. The CDR3, in full, reads CASSLIHGLDGYTF.

This clone was seen a few times. The CDR3 DNA, read in part, is TGCGCCAGCACCCCCCACCACATGGCGGGGCGGGGCACAGATACG. Its translation: CASTPHHMAGRGTDT. From start to end, the CDR3 is CASTPHHMAGRGTDTQYF. This sequence joins TRBV23-1 and TRBJ2-3, with a weak D call TRBD2 (6 bases). The read gets to within 3 residues of the CDR3 end, and the germline J gene fills in the rest. TRBV23-1 is an ORF, and what it does is uncertain. V lost 7 bases and J lost 1, with 24 bases in between. The CDR3 extends over 18 amino acids.

This CDR3 reads CASSILQGPRSYGYTF. The covered CDR3 bases are TGTGCCAGTAGTATTTTACAGGGACCTCGGAGCTATGGC. The chain recombines TRBV19 with TRBJ1-2; tentatively, D is TRBD1 (6 bases). The read is 3 residues too short to cover the CDR3 end, so that end is filled in from the germline J gene. The CDR3 loop spans 16 amino acids. V was trimmed by 3 bases and J by 4 bases, leaving 18 bases between them. CDR1 is LNHDA, CDR2 SQIVND, per germline (reference sequence).